A selection of T cell receptor beta chains follows, all from one sample in a study of cytomegalovirus exposure and HLA in healthy donors. The data were produced by immunoSEQ multiplex PCR, yet TCRdb's version contains in-frame clones alone and is incomplete. The table lists about 120,000 clones, around 86% of them singletons. The sequencing input was PBMCs. Receptors originate from a man between 18 and 29 years old in good health and CMV-seronegative. CDR3s include the opening cysteine and the closing phenylalanine or tryptophan. A D gene is named only where the DNA matches it firmly. Only some rows state a clone size, as once, few, many or a class for expanded clones.

v_gene	j_gene	d_gene	abundance	CDR3nt	CDR3aa
TRBV7-9	TRBJ2-7	TRBD2	-	TGTGCCAGCAGGTCTAGCGGGGAAACCTACGAGCAGTACTTC	CASRSSGETYEQYF
TRBV4-1	TRBJ2-7	-	once	TGCGCCAGCAGCCAAGAGGTACATAACTACGAGCAGTACTTC	CASSQEVHNYEQYF
TRBV9	TRBJ2-3	TRBD2	-	TGTGCCAGCAGCCCCGCGGGGGAATCTAGCACAGATACGCAGTATTTT	CASSPAGESSTDTQYF
TRBV7-2	TRBJ1-3	-	few	TGTGCCAGCAGCCAACGGCAGGGGTCTGGAAACACCATATATTTT	CASSQRQGSGNTIYF
TRBV27	TRBJ1-2	-	-	TGTGCCAGCAGCTCCCCCCGGGGAGGGGACGGCTACACCTTC	CASSSPRGGDGYTF
TRBV6-5	TRBJ1-4	TRBD1	-	TGTGCCAGCAGTTACTCGAGACAGGGGGCCTGGAAACTGTTTTTT	CASSYSRQGAWKLFF
TRBV18	TRBJ2-1	TRBD2	-	TGTGCCAGCTCACCCCTCGGGACTAGCGGCCTTCATGAGCAGTTCTTC	CASSPLGTSGLHEQFF
TRBV6-6	TRBJ2-2	TRBD2	-	TGTGCCAGCAGTTACTCGACTAGCGCCGGGGAGCTGTTTTTT	CASSYSTSAGELFF
TRBV5-1	TRBJ1-5	-	-	TGCGCCAGCAGCTTAAGCACAGGGAATCAGCCCCAGCATTTT	CASSLSTGNQPQHF
TRBV9	TRBJ2-1	TRBD2	-	TGTGCCAGCAGCGTAGATCCCCTAGCGGGGGTAATAAATGAGCAGTTCTTC	CASSVDPLAGVINEQFF
TRBV10-3	TRBJ1-1	TRBD1	-	TGTGCCATCAGTGCGGGACAGGGAAATGCTTTCTTT	CAISAGQGNAFF
TRBV7-8	TRBJ2-7	TRBD2	-	TGTGCCAGCAACCCAAATGGAGGGCCTAGCGGGGGGATCCACGAGCAGTACTTC	CASNPNGGPSGGIHEQYF